The source of this TCR beta chain is a study of cytomegalovirus exposure and HLA in healthy donors. Study information: Unique TCR beta sequences numbering approximately 100 million came from around 180 million T cells in an earlier analysis.

Overall study findings and caveats: The authors considered a cluster of highly shared sequence variants likely to be a sequencing artifact.

Nominally healthy donors provided the samples, though records likely missed some immune exposures. Of note for this clone: Antigen unknown.

Primers for the PCR totalled 60 Vbeta and 13 Jbeta. Sequenced by immunoSEQ multiplex PCR; TCRdb stores in-frame clones only, minus some. Here the sample spans around 140,000 clones, approximately 84% being singletons. CDR1 and CDR2 (germline): LNHNV, YYDKDF (reference sequence). The CDR3 consists of 17 residues. V was pared by 1 base and J by 0 bases, with 13 bases between. Sequencing was done on a sample of PBMCs. The V gene is TRBV15, the J gene TRBJ1-5; no firm D call. The TCR comes from a woman aged 18-35 years in good health and CMV-seronegative. This CDR3 reads CATSRGVRSYSNQPQHF. Written as DNA, the CDR3 is TGTGCCACCAGCAGAGGGGTGCGGAGTTATAGCAATCAGCCCCAGCATTTT.